This T cell receptor (beta chain) was obtained from a study of cytotoxic CD8 clonotypes in ibrutinib-treated CLL. Study-level points and caveats: Public clonotypes, an uncommon group, contracted or remained stable on treatment. Baseline levels were approached again at progression, after clonality had risen at ibrutinib response.

The V gene lost 5 bases and the J gene lost 3 bases, with 17 bases spanning the gap. Germline V gene sequence: CDR1 MRHNA, CDR2 SNTAGT. The CDR3 covers 15 residues. Data came from immunoSEQ multiplex PCR; TCRdb stores just in-frame clones and leaves some out. The sample has under 300,000 clones, 76% seen once. As for this clone: Its specificity is not known.

This sample comprised PBMCs, obtained at disease progression, from a patient treated with ibrutinib. V gene TRBV6-4 combines with J gene TRBJ2-7; D remains unclear. The clonotype was recovered from a human donor with chronic lymphocytic leukemia. This CDR3 reads CASSPRGGELYEQYF. CDR3 nucleotides: TGTGCCAGCAGTCCAAGAGGTGGGGAACTCTACGAGCAGTACTTC.